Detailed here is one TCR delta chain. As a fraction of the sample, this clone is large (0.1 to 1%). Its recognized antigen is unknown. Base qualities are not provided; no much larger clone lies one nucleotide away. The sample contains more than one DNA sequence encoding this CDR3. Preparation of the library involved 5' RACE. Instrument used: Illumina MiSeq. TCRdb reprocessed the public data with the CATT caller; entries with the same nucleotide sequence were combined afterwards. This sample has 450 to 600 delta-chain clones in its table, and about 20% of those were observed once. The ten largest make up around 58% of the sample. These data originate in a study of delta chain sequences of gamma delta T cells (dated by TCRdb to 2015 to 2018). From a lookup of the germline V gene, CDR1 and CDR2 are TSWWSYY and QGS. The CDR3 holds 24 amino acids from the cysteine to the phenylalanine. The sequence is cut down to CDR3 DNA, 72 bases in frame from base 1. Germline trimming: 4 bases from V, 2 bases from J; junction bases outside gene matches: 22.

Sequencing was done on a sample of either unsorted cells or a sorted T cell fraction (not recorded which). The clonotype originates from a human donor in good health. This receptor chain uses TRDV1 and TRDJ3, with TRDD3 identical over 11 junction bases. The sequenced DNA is TGTGCTCTTGGGGGGCCTCGTCTTCCGCTACTGGGGGATAGGGCAACCTGGGACACCCGACAGATGTTTTTC. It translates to CALGGPRLPLLGDRATWDTRQMFF.